The 15 T cell receptor beta chains below come from one sample, sequenced in a study of T cells in women clearing cervical HPV infection. Clones were sequenced by immunoSEQ multiplex PCR, and TCRdb holds only the in-frame ones, with some missing. The sample table includes 25,000 to 35,000 clones. Sequenced: blood buffy coat. The receptors were gathered from a woman aged 18-70 years with a cervical HPV16 infection that either progressed to CIN3+ or cleared (not recorded which).

Concerning this clone: The CDR3 is cut off 3 residues early in the read; its end comes from the germline J gene. Other DNA sequences in the sample encode the same CDR3. This chain connects TRBV7-2 to TRBJ1-3; weak D call: TRBD1 (6 bases). CDR1 SGHTA and CDR2 FQGNSA come from the germline V gene. The CDR3 totals 16 residues. V gave up 0 bases and J gave up 5 bases, with 14 bases separating them. The CDR3 loop reads CASSLAGTGRRNTIYF. The sequenced CDR3 bases are TGTGCCAGCAGCTTAGCTGGAACAGGGAGGAGAAACACC.

As concerns this clone: The read falls 3 residues short of the CDR3 end, and the missing part is taken from the germline J gene. The J gene is TRBJ2-3, the V gene TRBV7-2; maybe TRBD2 (6 bases). With 7 bases removed from V and 2 bases from J, the gap between germline ends came to 13 bases. Per germline, CDR1 SGHTA and CDR2 FQGNSA. There are 14 residues in the CDR3. CDR3 in amino acids: CASTLTRSTDTQYF. Incomplete CDR3 DNA: TGTGCCAGCACCCTGACTAGATCCACAGATACG.

A note on this clone: Read coverage stops 3 residues before the CDR3 terminus; the germline J gene supplies the remainder. The genes are TRBV6-2 or TRBV6-3 and TRBJ1-1, with 7 bases aligning to TRBD1. Germline V gene data show CDR1 as MNHEY and CDR2 as SVGEGT. This CDR3 contains 14 residues. Trimming took 7 bases from V and 2 from J; bases not matched to a gene: 7. CDR3 in amino acids: CASTMTGYNTEAFF. The sequenced CDR3 bases are TGTGCCAGCACTATGACAGGGTACAACACTGAA.

Notes on this clone: The read ends 3 residues before the CDR3 terminus; that terminus is restored from the germline J gene. The rearrangement joins TRBV20-1 to TRBJ2-2, with D perhaps TRBD2 (6 bases). The V gene's germline CDR1 is DFQATT and CDR2 SNEGSKA (reference sequence). This CDR3 is 11 amino acids long. CDR3: CSARLGGQLFF. The CDR3 DNA, read in part, is TGCAGTGCTAGATTGGGGGGTCAG.

A note on this clone: The read finishes 3 residues shy of the CDR3 end, and the germline J gene is used to complete it. V and J are TRBV7-2 and TRBJ1-1, with D uncertain. Per the germline V gene, CDR1 is SGHTA and CDR2 is FQGNSA. This CDR3 is 12 amino acids long. CDR3 sequence reads: CASSLEYAEAFF. Incomplete CDR3 DNA: TGTGCCAGCAGCTTAGAATATGCGGAA.

To note about this clone: The read terminates 3 residues before the CDR3 end, so the remaining end is supplied by the germline J gene. The chain has TRBV30 and TRBJ1-2; 9 nucleotides agree with TRBD1. CDR3 length: 14 residues. Germline V gene data show CDR1 as GTSNPN and CDR2 as SVGIG (reference sequence). The J segment lost 4 bases and the V segment lost 4 bases, leaving 7 bases of the junction unmatched. The covered CDR3 bases are TGTGCCTGGAATAAACAGGGGGCAATCTATGGC. Protein: CAWNKQGAIYG. The whole CDR3 sequence is CAWNKQGAIYGYTF. Full variable domain (rest looked up from reference TRBV30 and TRBJ1-2): SQTIHQWPATLVQPVGSPLSLECTVEGTSNPNLYWYRQAAGRGLQLLFYSVGIGQISSEVPQNLSASRPQDRQFILSSKKLLLSDSGFYLCAWNKQGAIYGYTFGSGTRLTVV.

As to this clone: The read halts 3 residues ahead of the CDR3 end, with the missing end drawn from the germline J gene. This sequence joins TRBV7-3 and TRBJ2-3, with 8 bases aligning to TRBD2. The germline V gene encodes CDR1 SGHTA and CDR2 FQGTGA. The length of the CDR3 is 13 residues. The sequenced part of the CDR3 DNA is TGTGCCAGCAGCTATCGAGCGGGAGAGACG. Its protein is CASSYRAGET. The entire CDR3 sequence reads CASSYRAGETQYF.

As concerns this clone: From the germline J gene comes the end of the CDR3, since the read stops 3 residues before it. The chain couples TRBV15 to TRBJ2-5; D gene ambiguous. Per the germline V gene, CDR1 is LNHNV and CDR2 is YYDKDF (reference sequence). The V end lost 6 bases, the J end lost 5 bases, and 13 bases lay between the germline ends. This CDR3 region has 13 residues. CDR3 residues: CATSPDSYETQYF. The part of the CDR3 DNA that was read is TGTGCCACCAGTCCTGACTCTTACGAGACC.

Concerning this clone itself: Read data end 3 residues before the CDR3 end; the end is taken from the germline J gene. The chain joins TRBV6-2 or TRBV6-3 to TRBJ2-7; 9 nucleotides match TRBD1. Germline V CDR1 and CDR2: MNHEY, SVGEGT. V shed 6 bases, J shed 2 bases, and the junction held 5 bases outside the gene matches. This CDR3 comprises 14 residues. This CDR3 reads CASRTGTGTYEQYF. The CDR3 DNA, read in part, is TGTGCCAGCAGAACCGGGACAGGGACCTACGAG.

A word on this clone: A junction boundary mismatches the germline segment, possibly from a read error. The read ends 3 residues shy of where the CDR3 ends; the end is completed using the germline J gene. The chain carries TRBV4-2 and TRBJ1-4; D remains ambiguous. Germline assignment: CDR1 LGHNA and CDR2 YNFKEQ. This CDR3 spans 16 amino acids. CDR3 sequence: CASSQDPGSTRGKLFF. The covered CDR3 bases are TGCGCCAGCAGCCAAGACCCCGGGTCCACTCGGGGAAAA.

Points on this clone: The read comes to an end 3 residues before the CDR3 does, leaving the germline J gene to fill in the end. This sequence joins TRBV7-9 and TRBJ1-2, with 7 bases that match TRBD1. CDR3 length: 14 amino acids. Germline CDR1 is SEHNR and CDR2 is FQNEAQ (reference sequence). V shed 2 bases and J 4 bases; nucleotides not matched to a gene: 4. Incomplete CDR3 DNA: TGTGCCAGCAGCTTAATACGACAGGGCTATGGC. Protein sequence: CASSLIRQGYG. The CDR3 reads in full as CASSLIRQGYGYTF.

In regard to this clone: The read ends 3 residues early relative to the CDR3; the germline J gene fills the gap. This chain joins TRBV2 and TRBJ2-5, with 11 positions matching TRBD2. J gave up 5 bases and V 2 bases, and 4 bases lay outside the gene matches. Looked up from germline, CDR1 is SNHLY and CDR2 is FYNNEI. This CDR3 region has 15 residues. The CDR3 region is CASSETSGSGETQYF. Incomplete CDR3 DNA: TGTGCCAGCAGTGAAACTAGCGGGAGTGGGGAGACC.

As regards this clone: The read terminates 3 residues before the CDR3 end, so the remaining end is supplied by the germline J gene. This same CDR3 is encoded by further DNA sequences in the sample. This rearrangement joins TRBV7-9 to TRBJ1-3; D remains unclear. Germline V gene data show CDR1 as SEHNR and CDR2 as FQNEAQ (reference sequence). The ends were cut back, 7 bases at V and 2 bases at J, with 12 bases in the middle. The CDR3 consists of 14 residues. CDR3 DNA, as far as it was read: TGTGCCAGCACCCCTCAGGCAGCTGGAAACACC. This sequence encodes CASTPQAAGNT. The whole CDR3 sequence is CASTPQAAGNTIYF. Variable domain in full (rest from reference TRBV7-9 and TRBJ1-3): DTGVSQNPRHKITKRGQNVTFRCDPISEHNRLYWYRQTLGQGPEFLTYFQNEAQLEKSRLLSDRFSAERPKGSFSTLEIQRTEQGDSAMYLCASTPQAAGNTIYFGEGSWLTVV.

This clone shows up as medium-sized by frequency. The read finishes 3 residues shy of the CDR3 end, and the germline J gene is used to complete it. The chain is built from TRBV7-9 and TRBJ1-4; 9 nucleotides match TRBD1. The CDR3 consists of 14 residues. The germline V gene encodes CDR1 SEHNR and CDR2 FQNEAQ (reference sequence). V was clipped by 5 bases and J by 8 bases; unmatched bases: 6. CDR3 DNA (partial): TGTGCCAGCAGCGCACAGGGGGCTGAGGAAAAA. It yields the protein CASSAQGAEEK. The full CDR3 is CASSAQGAEEKLFF.

About this clone: The read gets to within 3 residues of the CDR3 end, and the germline J gene fills in the rest. The gene calls are TRBV19 and TRBJ2-2; D is possibly TRBD2 (6 bases). CDR3 size: 16 residues. CDR1 and CDR2 (germline): LNHDA, SQIVND (reference sequence). V was cut by 5 bases and J by 0 bases, with 13 bases left in between. CDR3 DNA, as far as it was read: TGTGCCAGTAGTGGCAGGAGGGGAACGAACACCGGGGAG. Its protein is CASSGRRGTNTGE. The full CDR3 sequence reads CASSGRRGTNTGELFF.